A selection of T cell receptor beta chains follows, all from one sample in a study of graft-versus-host responses after intestinal transplantation. Profiling relied on immunoSEQ multiplex PCR, and the TCRdb table lists in-frame clones only, not all of them. The top ten clones hold roughly 1.5% of a sample with roughly 60,000 clones, about 87% of them seen once. The sequencing used PBMCs, collected 26 days after transplant. The receptor source for this set is a human patient who received an intestinal transplant, so some T cells may come from the graft donor. Both conserved end residues are trimmed from each CDR3. The D gene is left open where the match is weak.

d_call v_call cdr3_aa
TRBD1 TRBV7-9 ASSRQGARGYT
NA TRBV28 ASSAPLRNSLTKQY
TRBD1 TRBV19 ASSIGGQKLF
TRBD1 TRBV28 ASSVPGQSVNSPLH
TRBD2 TRBV19 ASQWGGASGNNEQF
TRBD1 TRBV9 ASRDRDRGTPLH
TRBD2 TRBV10-3 AISGSGGAQETQY
TRBD1 TRBV11-2 ASSLGTGDYNEQF
NA TRBV28 ASSLGGADPLIFYEQY
TRBD2 TRBV2 ASSEGAASGGPPSYNEQF
NA TRBV19 ASSLRLNYGYT
TRBD1 TRBV5-6 ASSRDRGETQY
NA TRBV7-8 ASSFPGNAGYT
TRBD1 TRBV7-9 ASLGLKEGAFYGYT
NA TRBV6-6 ASRKGGDSYNEQF
TRBD1 TRBV7-3 ASSPPQDRATNTEAF